One sample yielded the 32 T cell receptor beta chains listed below, sequenced in a study of OX40 agonist ivuxolimab in advanced cancers. Library construction relied on the immunoSEQ multiplex PCR assay. This is the immuneACCESS table as TCRdb keeps it, with only in-frame sequences that have V and J called. A part of the clones is gone; compared with another copy, unresolved V genes explain less than half, and the rest is unexplained. The sample has 40,000 to 60,000 clones on record, approximately 81% of them singletons. 5.5% to 7% of the sample goes to the ten largest clones. Sequences were derived from CD4+ or CD8+ T cells sorted from blood, sampled in a trial of the OX40 agonist ivuxolimab. The receptor set was obtained from an adult with an advanced solid tumor such as melanoma, head and neck, liver or kidney cancer.

The chain has TRBV6-7 and TRBJ1-3; 8 bases line up with TRBD1. TRBV6-7 is assigned to the ORF class and has an uncertain function. The CDR3 extends over 18 amino acids. V trimming: 2 bases; J trimming: 0 bases; junction bases outside the gene matches: 9. The CDR3 reads CASSYPRGQDNSGNTIYF. The CDR3 nucleotides read TGTGCCAGCAGTTACCCCCGGGGACAGGACAACTCTGGAAACACCATATATTTT.

J is TRBJ1-5 and V is TRBV6-5, with D perhaps matching TRBD1 (5 bases). The CDR3 covers 15 residues. Germline V gene data show CDR1 as MNHEY and CDR2 as SVGAGI. The V end lost 2 bases, the J end lost 9 bases, and 17 bases lay between the germline ends. The CDR3: CASSYGTEESWPQHF. The DNA of the CDR3 is TGTGCCAGCAGTTACGGGACGGAAGAATCGTGGCCCCAGCATTTT.

The chain employs TRBV15 and TRBJ2-7, with 12 bases matching TRBD1. Germline V gene lookup returns CDR1 LNHNV and CDR2 YYDKDF (reference sequence). J was trimmed by 6 bases and V by 5 bases; bases with no gene match: 17. The CDR3 is 18 amino acids. The CDR3 region is CATSGPPGTGGGYGEQYF. The DNA of the CDR3 is TGTGCCACCAGCGGGCCCCCCGGGACAGGGGGCGGATATGGCGAGCAGTACTTC.

The chain carries TRBV10-3 and TRBJ2-5; 9 bases are shared with TRBD2. Germline V gene lookup returns CDR1 ENHRY and CDR2 SYGVKD. Losses at the gene ends were 3 bases for V and 4 bases for J; bases not matched to a gene: 9. CDR3 length: 16 amino acids. CDR3 DNA: TGTGCCATCAGTGATATGGGCGGGGGGGCAGGAGAGACCCAGTACTTC. Residues: CAISDMGGGAGETQYF.

The chain has TRBV5-6 and TRBJ1-3; D not resolved. This CDR3 is built from 14 residues. CDR1 and CDR2 (germline): SGHDT, YYEEEE. V lost 2 bases, J lost 2 bases, and 8 bases lay in between. The CDR3, as DNA: TGTGCCAGCAGCTTTCCCGCTCCTGGAAACACCATATATTTT. It translates to CASSFPAPGNTIYF.

A single count supports this clone. The rearrangement joins TRBV5-1 to TRBJ2-3; weak D call: TRBD1 (6 bases). CDR1 and CDR2 (germline): SGHRS, YFSETQ. The CDR3 runs 15 residues. Trimming shortened V by 3 bases and J by 2 bases, and 13 bases separated the two germline ends. CDR3 DNA sequence: TGCGCCAGCAGCTCCCAGGGGCAGTACACAGATACGCAGTATTTT. It encodes CASSSQGQYTDTQYF.

This clone was counted a few times. This chain joins TRBV10-3 and TRBJ2-1, with TRBD1 matching over 8 bases. Germline-derived CDR1 and CDR2 are ENHRY and SYGVKD. With V trimmed by 6 bases and J by 0 bases, 7 bases remained unmatched. The CDR3 totals 16 residues. This chain's CDR3 is CAIRETGENSYNEQFF. CDR3 DNA: TGTGCCATCAGAGAGACAGGGGAGAACTCCTACAATGAGCAGTTCTTC.

With regard to this clone: One end of the junction is discordant with germline, which a read error may explain. The genes are TRBV5-4 and TRBJ2-3; TRBD2 matches at 7 bases. Germline assignment: CDR1 SGHNT and CDR2 YYREEE (reference sequence). This CDR3 is built from 12 residues. The DNA of the CDR3 is TGTGCCAGCAGCTTGGACGGGAGGAATGGTTTTTTT. This translates into CASSLDGRNGFF. The complete variable domain, with remaining parts taken from reference TRBV5-4 and TRBJ2-3, reads ETGVTQSPTHLIKTRGQQVTLRCSSQSGHNTVSWYQQALGQGPQFIFQYYREEENGRGNFPPRFSGLQFPNYSSELNVNALELDDSALYLCASSLDGRNGFFGPGTRLTVL.

The V call is TRBV7-9, the J call TRBJ2-7; 12 bases line up with TRBD2. V dropped 4 bases and J dropped 0; count of bases not matched to a gene: 10. Germline V gene data show CDR1 as SEHNR and CDR2 as FQNEAQ (reference sequence). The CDR3 length is 18 residues. CDR3 region: CASSSTGTSGRSSYEQYF. The CDR3 region has the DNA TGTGCCAGCAGCTCTACCGGGACTAGCGGGCGAAGCTCCTACGAGCAGTACTTC.

For this clone: Given a much more abundant clone one base away, this may be a read error. The chain employs TRBV9 and TRBJ1-5, with D perhaps matching TRBD1 (6 bases). The CDR3 sequence is 14 residues long. Germline-derived CDR1 and CDR2 are SGDLS and YYNGEE. The CDR3 here is CASSVGGGNQLQHF. DNA for the CDR3: TGTGCCAGCAGCGTAGGTGGGGGCAATCAGCTCCAGCATTTT.

This sequence joins TRBV11-2 and TRBJ2-1; D gene uncertain. The V end was cut by 5 bases, the J end by 5 bases, with 1 base between. There are 10 residues in the CDR3. Per germline, CDR1 SGHAT and CDR2 FQNNGV. CDR3: CASSHNEQFF. The CDR3, as DNA: TGTGCCAGCAGCCACAATGAGCAGTTCTTC. The variable domain in full, completed from reference TRBV11-2 and TRBJ2-1, reads EAGVAQSPRYKIIEKRQSVAFWCNPISGHATLYWYQQILGQGPKLLIQFQNNGVVDDSQLPKDRFSAERLKGVDSTLKIQPAKLEDSAVYLCASSHNEQFFGPGTRLTVL.

This rearrangement joins TRBV13 to TRBJ2-1, with 12 bases identical to TRBD2. J was trimmed by 4 bases and V by 5 bases; bases with no gene match: 3. Germline V gene sequence: CDR1 PRHDT, CDR2 FYEKMQ (reference sequence). CDR3 size: 15 residues. The CDR3 region is CASSLGTSGYNEQFF. For the CDR3, the DNA is TGTGCCAGCAGCCTCGGGACTAGCGGGTACAATGAGCAGTTCTTC.

This clone was seen just once. The chain combines TRBV4-1 with TRBJ2-1; TRBD2 agrees at 9 bases. The V gene's germline CDR1 is MGHRA and CDR2 YSYEKL. V was clipped by 2 bases and J by 8 bases; unmatched bases: 13. CDR3 length: 17 amino acids. The CDR3 here is CASSQLGAAGGGYEQFF. The CDR3 bases are TGCGCCAGCAGCCAACTAGGGGCAGCGGGGGGTGGTTATGAGCAGTTCTTC.

This clone showed up just a few times. The genes are TRBV6-1 and TRBJ2-2, with D perhaps TRBD2 (6 bases). The CDR3 extends over 17 amino acids. CDR1 and CDR2 (germline): MNHNS, SASEGT. V was pared by 1 base and J by 0 bases, with 12 bases between. The CDR3 DNA follows: TGTGCCAGCAGTGAAGGCCCTGGGAGGACGAACACCGGGGAGCTGTTTTTT. Amino acid sequence: CASSEGPGRTNTGELFF.

The rearrangement links TRBV28 to TRBJ2-7; TRBD2 is a possible D gene (5 bases). The V end was cut by 6 bases, the J end by 0 bases, with 9 bases between. CDR3 size: 13 residues. Germline V gene data show CDR1 as MDHEN and CDR2 as SYDVKM. The DNA for the CDR3 is TGTGCCAGCAGCGGGGTCCTCTCCTACGAGCAGTACTTC. Translation gives CASSGVLSYEQYF.

The chain employs TRBV18 and TRBJ2-7; weak D call: TRBD1 (6 bases). Trimming pared 4 bases from V and 3 bases from J, leaving 13 bases between. The germline V gene encodes CDR1 KGHSH and CDR2 LQKENI. The CDR3 is made up of 14 amino acids. The CDR3 DNA follows: TGTGCCAGCTCACGAGAACAGGGTAACTACGAGCAGTACTTC. This translates into CASSREQGNYEQYF.

The chain joins TRBV19 to TRBJ2-1; 10 nucleotides agree with TRBD2. CDR1 and CDR2 (germline): LNHDA, SQIVND (reference sequence). The CDR3 loop spans 17 amino acids. V lost 1 base, J lost 4 bases, and 7 bases stayed unmatched. In DNA, the CDR3 is TGTGCCAGTAGTATAGGGACTAGCGGTTTGGGGTACAATGAGCAGTTCTTC. It encodes CASSIGTSGLGYNEQFF. The variable domain in full, with the rest retrieved from reference TRBV19 and TRBJ2-1, is DGGITQSPKYLFRKEGQNVTLSCEQNLNHDAMYWYRQDPGQGLRLIYYSQIVNDFQKGDIAEGYSVSREKKESFPLTVTSAQKNPTAFYLCASSIGTSGLGYNEQFFGPGTRLTVL.

V and J are TRBV28 and TRBJ1-1, with a weak D call TRBD1 (5 bases). The V gene's germline CDR1 is MDHEN and CDR2 SYDVKM. The CDR3 is made up of 15 amino acids. Trimming pared 8 bases from V and 4 bases from J, leaving 20 bases between. Written as DNA, the CDR3 is TGTGCCAGCCACACTCCAGCCGAGGGGAGCACTGAAGCTTTCTTT. Translated, it gives CASHTPAEGSTEAFF.

This chain links TRBV11-3 with TRBJ2-1, with D possibly matching TRBD2 (6 bases). The V gene's germline CDR1 is SGHNT and CDR2 YENEEA. Trimming took 5 bases from V and 4 from J, leaving 12 bases between them. CDR3 length: 14 residues. The CDR3 DNA follows: TGTGCCAGCAGCCCCTATGGGGGGTACAATGAGCAGTTCTTC. It codes for CASSPYGGYNEQFF.

This clone was seen a few times. V and J are TRBV29-1 and TRBJ1-2; perhaps TRBD1 as D (6 bases). V was cut by 6 bases and J by 10 bases, with 15 bases left in between. Germline V gene sequence: CDR1 SQVTM, CDR2 ANQGSEA. The CDR3 runs to 11 residues. CDR3 DNA: TGCAGCGTACCCCTCGGACAGCACTACACCTTC. Amino acids: CSVPLGQHYTF.

This clone appeared a few times. The V and J genes are TRBV14 and TRBJ2-1; D remains unclear. Trimming took off 4 bases at V and 0 bases at J, with 10 bases between the two ends. Germline V gene data show CDR1 as SGHDN and CDR2 as FVKESK. This CDR3 has 15 amino acids. CDR3 nucleotide sequence: TGTGCCAGCAGCCTTGGGCCTAGCTCCTACAATGAGCAGTTCTTC. Residues: CASSLGPSSYNEQFF. The complete variable domain, with remaining parts taken from reference TRBV14 and TRBJ2-1, reads EAGVTQFPSHSVIEKGQTVTLRCDPISGHDNLYWYRRVMGKEIKFLLHFVKESKQDESGMPNNRFLAERTGGTYSTLKVQPAELEDSGVYFCASSLGPSSYNEQFFGPGTRLTVL.

This chain joins TRBV6-5 and TRBJ1-2; perhaps TRBD1 as D (6 bases). The CDR3 covers 13 residues. The V gene lost 2 bases and the J gene lost 4 bases, with 8 bases spanning the gap. Germline assignment: CDR1 MNHEY and CDR2 SVGAGI. The CDR3 region is CASSYQGSYGYTF. Here the CDR3 DNA reads TGTGCCAGCAGTTACCAGGGGAGCTATGGCTACACCTTC.

The chain links TRBV19 to TRBJ1-3; the D gene is possibly TRBD1 (5 bases). V lost 5 bases and J 0 bases, leaving 11 bases between the germline ends. Germline V gene data show CDR1 as LNHDA and CDR2 as SQIVND (reference sequence). The length of the CDR3 is 15 residues. In DNA form, the CDR3 reads TGTGCCAGTAGTCCCTGGGGGAGCTCTGGAAACACCATATATTTT. Translating gives CASSPWGSSGNTIYF.

The chain recombines TRBV5-6 with TRBJ2-7; perhaps TRBD1 as D (7 bases). V lost 4 bases and J lost 5, with 13 bases in between. The V gene's germline CDR1 is SGHDT and CDR2 YYEEEE. The CDR3 is 13 residues long. The CDR3, as DNA: TGTGCCAGCAGCAGGGGGGACAGCGACGAGCAGTACGTC. Translated, it gives CASSRGDSDEQYV.

The chain uses TRBV7-9 and TRBJ1-5; TRBD1 aligns across 12 bases. The CDR3 extends over 14 amino acids. Germline CDR1 SEHNR, CDR2 FQNEAQ (reference sequence). V lost 5 bases to trimming and J lost 5 bases; unmatched junction nucleotides: 1. For the CDR3, the DNA is TGTGCCAGCAGCGGGACAGGGGGCGATCAGCCCCAGCATTTT. Encoded protein: CASSGTGGDQPQHF.

The rearrangement uses TRBV13 and TRBJ2-5; 9 bases line up with TRBD1. Germline CDR1 and CDR2: PRHDT and FYEKMQ (reference sequence). CDR3 length equals 16 residues. Trimming removed 0 bases from V and 3 bases from J; junction bases left unmatched: 5. CDR3 sequence (DNA): TGTGCCAGCAGCTTAGGAGGGACAGGGATGGAAGAGACCCAGTACTTC. It translates to CASSLGGTGMEETQYF.

The V call is TRBV19, the J call TRBJ2-7; a possible D gene is TRBD2 (6 bases). There are 19 residues in the CDR3. Between the trimmed V and J ends, which lost 10 bases and 7 bases, there was a span of 38 bases. Germline CDR1 and CDR2: LNHDA and SQIVND (reference sequence). The CDR3, as DNA: TGTGCCAAGAGACGCGGGGACTCCATTTTTCCATTACGAGTGGGTGAGCAGTACGTC. This encodes CAKRRGDSIFPLRVGEQYV.

This clone is a singleton in its sample. This sequence joins TRBV29-1 and TRBJ2-3, with 12 nucleotides matching TRBD2. The V and J ends lost 7 bases and 2 bases, in that order; junction bases with no gene match: 10. Germline lookup yields CDR1 SQVTM and CDR2 ANQGSEA. The CDR3 is made up of 16 amino acids. This CDR3 reads CSAILAGGRNTDTQYF. The CDR3 nucleotides read TGCAGCGCCATACTAGCGGGGGGCCGGAACACAGATACGCAGTATTTT.

The CDR3 DNA reads as TGTGCCAGCAAGGAGGTGAACACTGAAGCTTTCTTT. Encoded protein: CASKEVNTEAFF. The V call is TRBV9, the J call TRBJ1-1; D is undetermined. The germline V gene encodes CDR1 SGDLS and CDR2 YYNGEE. V lost 6 bases and J lost 0, with 6 bases in between. The CDR3 runs 12 residues.

The rearrangement joins TRBV6-1 to TRBJ2-7; D unclear. This CDR3 spans 13 amino acids. V lost 5 bases, J lost 4 bases, and 12 bases lay in between. Germline assignment: CDR1 MNHNS and CDR2 SASEGT. The CDR3 loop is CASSFRLTYEQYF. The DNA of the CDR3 is TGTGCCAGCAGTTTCCGACTGACGTACGAGCAGTACTTC.

This rearrangement joins TRBV7-9 to TRBJ1-3; TRBD1 aligns across 7 bases. The germline V gene has CDR1 SEHNR and CDR2 FQNEAQ (reference sequence). The CDR3 extends over 17 amino acids. With V trimmed by 5 bases and J by 0 bases, 10 bases remained unmatched. CDR3: CASSGTAHSISGNTIYF. In nucleotides, the CDR3 is TGTGCCAGCAGCGGGACAGCCCACAGCATCTCTGGAAACACCATATATTTT.

V usage is TRBV14 and J usage is TRBJ2-3, with TRBD2 as a possible D gene (7 bases). CDR1 SGHDN and CDR2 FVKESK come from the germline V gene. CDR3 length equals 17 residues. The V gene lost 4 bases and the J gene lost 4 bases, with 21 bases spanning the gap. The CDR3 here is CASSPLFGRGIADTQYF. The CDR3 coding sequence is TGTGCCAGCAGCCCCCTCTTTGGGAGGGGGATCGCAGATACGCAGTATTTT.